Below are 23 T cell receptor beta chains sequenced from a single sample in a study of memory CD4+ T cells and cytomegalovirus serostatus. Here immunoSEQ multiplex PCR was the method, and the copy in TCRdb shows in-frame clones only, minus some. Among about 31,000 clones listed, around 74% were seen once. The sort gate was single viable CD3+CD4+CD8-CD45RO+ cells for memory CD4+ T cells. Sequenced sample: memory CD4+ T cells from blood. The source of these receptors is an adult in good health and CMV-seronegative. Some clones in this sample may be carry-over from other donors' samples.

J is TRBJ1-2 and V is TRBV15, with TRBD1 identical over 7 bases. The V gene's germline CDR1 is LNHNV and CDR2 YYDKDF (reference sequence). Germline trimming cut 3 bases from V and 2 bases from J; bases unmatched to any gene: 9. The CDR3 totals 16 residues. The CDR3 is CATSSGEDRYNYGYTF. Written as DNA, the CDR3 is TGTGCCACCAGCAGTGGTGAGGACAGGTACAACTATGGCTACACCTTC. The whole variable domain, filled in from reference TRBV15 and TRBJ1-2, reads DAMVIQNPRYQVTQFGKPVTLSCSQTLNHNVMYWYQQKSSQAPKLLFHYYDKDFNNEADTPDNFQSRRPNTSFCFLDIRSPGLGDTAMYLCATSSGEDRYNYGYTFGSGTRLTVV.

The table lists this clone with a count of one. The chain recombines TRBV5-1 with TRBJ1-2, with D perhaps TRBD1 (6 bases). Germline-derived CDR1 and CDR2 are SGHRS and YFSETQ. The CDR3 sequence is 14 residues long. V lost 4 bases, J lost 6 bases, and 16 bases lay in between. CDR3 sequence (DNA): TGCGCCAGCAGCGTCGAGGGGGGCGCGAATGGCTACACCTTC. Encoded protein: CASSVEGGANGYTF.

This clone was counted only a few times. The chain is built from TRBV30 and TRBJ2-5; D is unclear. Germline V gene sequence: CDR1 GTSNPN, CDR2 SVGIG (reference sequence). The V end was cut by 3 bases, the J end by 4 bases, with 6 bases between. CDR3 length: 11 residues. CDR3 region: CAWRRTETQYF. The DNA of the CDR3 is TGTGCCTGGAGACGGACAGAGACCCAGTACTTC.

The rearrangement joins TRBV28 to TRBJ2-1, with 10 nucleotides matching TRBD2. The CDR3 spans 16 residues. Germline CDR1 reads MDHEN; CDR2 reads SYDVKM. V was pared by 1 base and J by 2 bases, with 2 bases of the junction left unmatched. The DNA for the CDR3 is TGTGCCAGCAGTTTATATAGCGGGGGGACCTACAATGAGCAGTTCTTC. Its protein is CASSLYSGGTYNEQFF.

J is TRBJ1-5 and V is TRBV19; TRBD1 matches 8 bases. This CDR3 is 14 amino acids long. Germline V gene sequence: CDR1 LNHDA, CDR2 SQIVND (reference sequence). Trimming cost V 4 bases and J 3 bases; bases outside gene matches: 2. This CDR3 is CASSNRGNNQPQHF. The CDR3 bases are TGTGCCAGTAGTAACAGGGGGAACAATCAGCCCCAGCATTTT.

The genes are TRBV19 and TRBJ2-2; TRBD1 matches 8 bases. The CDR3 extends over 16 amino acids. The J segment lost 4 bases and the V segment lost 5 bases, leaving 9 bases of the junction unmatched. Germline V gene data show CDR1 as LNHDA and CDR2 as SQIVND (reference sequence). The CDR3 loop is CASSAGRDRSTGELFF. For the CDR3, the DNA is TGTGCCAGTAGTGCAGGTCGGGACAGGAGCACCGGGGAGCTGTTTTTT.

The chain couples TRBV19 to TRBJ2-3, with 12 positions matching TRBD1. V lost 5 bases to trimming and J lost 1 base; unmatched junction nucleotides: 7. This CDR3 has 17 amino acids. The germline V gene has CDR1 LNHDA and CDR2 SQIVND (reference sequence). The CDR3 bases are TGTGCCAGTAGTGGGGGACAGGGGGCGCGAGGCACAGATACGCAGTATTTT. The encoded protein is CASSGGQGARGTDTQYF.

This clone was detected only once. The CDR3 DNA sequence: TGTGCCAGCAGCTTGACAGGGATCGGTGAAAAACTGTTTTTT. Its translation: CASSLTGIGEKLFF. The V and J genes are TRBV6-1 and TRBJ1-4; 7 bases are shared with TRBD1. CDR1 and CDR2 (germline): MNHNS, SASEGT. This CDR3 comprises 14 residues. V trimming: 6 bases; J trimming: 7 bases; junction bases outside the gene matches: 8.

The V gene is TRBV7-8, the J gene TRBJ2-7; TRBD1 matches 7 bases. The CDR3 is made up of 15 amino acids. Germline V CDR1 and CDR2: SGHVS, FQNEAQ. Trimming took 5 bases from V and 1 from J; bases not matched to a gene: 8. Here the CDR3 reads CASSRRTGRSYEQYF. The CDR3 DNA reads as TGTGCCAGCAGCCGCCGGACAGGAAGATCCTACGAGCAGTACTTC.

The chain has TRBV15 and TRBJ1-2, with TRBD1 matching 12 bases. The CDR3 runs to 15 residues. Trimming cost V 3 bases and J 5 bases; bases outside gene matches: 4. CDR1 and CDR2 (germline): LNHNV, YYDKDF (reference sequence). CDR3 DNA: TGTGCCACCAGCAGTTGGGACAGGGGGCATTATGGCTACACCTTC. Translation: CATSSWDRGHYGYTF.

This chain joins TRBV18 and TRBJ1-1, with a weak D call TRBD1 (5 bases). Germline CDR1 is KGHSH and CDR2 is LQKENI. The CDR3 sequence is 13 residues long. The V end lost 6 bases, the J end lost 5 bases, and 13 bases lay between the germline ends. For the CDR3, the DNA is TGTGCCAGCTCCCGGGGGAGGGGTACTGAAGCTTTCTTT. Its translation: CASSRGRGTEAFF. Looking up the rest from reference TRBV18 and TRBJ1-1 gives the full variable domain: NAGVMQNPRHLVRRRGQEARLRCSPMKGHSHVYWYRQLPEEGLKFMVYLQKENIIDESGMPKERFSAEFPKEGPSILRIQQVVRGDSAAYFCASSRGRGTEAFFGQGTRLTVV.

The rearrangement links TRBV5-8 to TRBJ2-3, with 12 positions matching TRBD2. Germline V gives CDR1 SGHTS, CDR2 YDEGEE. With V trimmed by 0 bases and J by 4 bases, 3 bases remained unmatched. The CDR3 runs 16 residues. In DNA form, the CDR3 reads TGTGCCAGCAGCTTGGGGACTAGCGGGGCTTCAGATACGCAGTATTTT. Translation gives CASSLGTSGASDTQYF.

This clone is a singleton in its sample. V usage is TRBV4-1 and J usage is TRBJ2-7; tentative D call: TRBD1 (6 bases). The CDR3 is 14 amino acids. The V and J ends lost 4 bases and 4 bases respectively, with 14 bases between them. Per germline, CDR1 MGHRA and CDR2 YSYEKL. CDR3 protein: CASSPQGGLYEQYF. The CDR3, as DNA: TGCGCCAGCAGCCCACAGGGCGGTTTATACGAGCAGTACTTC.

In this sample, this clone turned up a few times. The rearrangement uses TRBV30 and TRBJ1-4; 8 bases map to TRBD1. J lost 6 bases, V lost 2 bases, and 5 bases had no gene match. The CDR3 spans 14 residues. Germline loops: CDR1 GTSNPN, CDR2 SVGIG (reference sequence). CDR3 amino acids: CAWSIPGQDEKLFF. CDR3 coding DNA: TGTGCCTGGAGTATCCCGGGACAGGATGAAAAACTGTTTTTT.

The chain uses TRBV7-2 and TRBJ1-3; 7 bases match TRBD1. Germline V gene sequence: CDR1 SGHTA, CDR2 FQGNSA. V trimming: 5 bases; J trimming: 7 bases; junction bases outside the gene matches: 8. This CDR3 is 14 amino acids long. The CDR3 DNA follows: TGTGCCAGCAGCCAAGAGACAGGGAAGAACACCATATATTTT. Protein product: CASSQETGKNTIYF. The full variable domain, with the rest looked up from reference TRBV7-2 and TRBJ1-3, is GAGVSQSPSNKVTEKGKDVELRCDPISGHTALYWYRQSLGQGLEFLIYFQGNSAPDKSGLPSDRFSAERTGGSVSTLTIQRTQQEDSAVYLCASSQETGKNTIYFGEGSWLTVV.

The chain employs TRBV4-3 and TRBJ1-6; D is unclear. Germline loops: CDR1 LGHNA, CDR2 YSLEER. This CDR3 spans 19 amino acids. The V and J ends lost 2 bases and 0 bases respectively, with 17 bases between them. CDR3 bases: TGCGCCAGCAGCCAATTTTCTCTCCCCGTTAGCTCCTATAATTCACCCCTCCACTTT. This encodes CASSQFSLPVSSYNSPLHF.

This clone was found once. The chain joins TRBV6-6 to TRBJ1-2; D gene uncertain. Germline CDR1 is MNHNY and CDR2 is SVGAGI (reference sequence). This CDR3 region has 13 residues. V gave up 8 bases and J gave up 4 bases, with 14 bases separating them. The CDR3 DNA reads as TGTGCCAGCCGGCCGGGCACACTCTATGGCTACACCTTC. Translating gives CASRPGTLYGYTF.

The chain combines TRBV28 with TRBJ2-5, with 9 bases lining up with TRBD1. Looked up from germline, CDR1 is MDHEN and CDR2 is SYDVKM. The junction had 12 bases not matched to a gene; V was cut back by 8 bases and J by 5 bases. CDR3 length equals 15 residues. Here the CDR3 reads CASAAGQGISETQYF. The CDR3 DNA sequence: TGTGCCAGCGCCGCAGGACAGGGGATTTCGGAGACCCAGTACTTC.

A word on this clone: The junction and the germline gene differ at one end; a read error may be behind it. The chain couples TRBV7-7 to TRBJ2-5; no definite D call. CDR1 is SSHAT, CDR2 FNYEAQ, per germline (reference sequence). This CDR3 spans 15 amino acids. Here the CDR3 reads CASSLGRLLQETQYF. The CDR3 DNA reads as TGTGCTAGCAGCTTAGGACGACTGCTTCAAGAGACCCAGTACTTC.

This chain links TRBV28 with TRBJ1-6, with D maybe TRBD1 (5 bases). The CDR3 length is 17 residues. Deletions cut 4 bases from V and 2 bases from J, with 15 bases between. Germline V CDR1 and CDR2: MDHEN, SYDVKM. The CDR3, as DNA: TGTGCCAGCAGTTACCAGGGAAGGGGCACCTATAATTCACCCCTCCACTTT. As protein: CASSYQGRGTYNSPLHF.

This chain links TRBV7-9 with TRBJ1-5; D is unclear. This CDR3 is 13 amino acids long. V was clipped by 5 bases and J by 5 bases, with 10 bases between them. CDR1 is SEHNR, CDR2 FQNEAQ, per germline (reference sequence). For the CDR3, the DNA is TGTGCCAGCAGCGGTAGTGGCTATCAGCCCCAGCATTTT. Amino acids: CASSGSGYQPQHF.

The chain is built from TRBV5-8 and TRBJ2-7; TRBD1 is a possible D gene (6 bases). Germline CDR1 is SGHTS and CDR2 is YDEGEE. Trimming took 3 bases from V and 7 from J, leaving 14 bases between them. The length of the CDR3 is 13 residues. DNA for the CDR3: TGTGCCAGCAGCTCGCTACAGGGCTGGGAGCAGTACTTC. It codes for CASSSLQGWEQYF.

Written as DNA, the CDR3 is TGTGCCAGCAGTGCGATGCGCTCCACGACCACAGATACGCAGTATTTT. Its translation: CASSAMRSTTTDTQYF. The V gene is TRBV2, the J gene TRBJ2-3; D is undetermined. CDR1 is SNHLY, CDR2 FYNNEI, per germline. This CDR3 region has 16 residues. V was pared by 4 bases and J by 2 bases, with 16 bases between.